Included here is one T cell receptor beta chain sequence, with context. Its matching antigen is unknown. The primer mix had 60 Vbeta and 13 Jbeta primers. Assay: immunoSEQ multiplex PCR; the TCRdb copy retains only in-frame clones and omits some. Of around 70,000 clones in the sample, nearly 80% were seen once. Germline V lookup: CDR1 SSHAT, CDR2 FNYEAQ (reference sequence). This CDR3 comprises 13 residues. V shed 5 bases and J shed 10 bases, with 12 bases lying between them. The sample is drawn from a study of cytomegalovirus exposure and HLA in healthy donors. Regarding the study as a whole: Versus the approximately 700-donor mean, an Asian-associated ancestry cluster reportedly showed fewer N-insertions in a later analysis. Accurate prediction of HLA-A and HLA-B alleles (for most subjects) was reportedly achieved from TCR beta sequences.

The clonotype was recovered from a woman in her 40s in good health and CMV-seropositive. The sequenced sample consisted of PBMCs. V is TRBV7-7 and J is TRBJ1-6, with a weak D call TRBD1 (5 bases). CDR3 DNA sequence: TGTGCCAGCAGCCGCGACCAGGGCTCACCCCTCCACTTT. This encodes CASSRDQGSPLHF.